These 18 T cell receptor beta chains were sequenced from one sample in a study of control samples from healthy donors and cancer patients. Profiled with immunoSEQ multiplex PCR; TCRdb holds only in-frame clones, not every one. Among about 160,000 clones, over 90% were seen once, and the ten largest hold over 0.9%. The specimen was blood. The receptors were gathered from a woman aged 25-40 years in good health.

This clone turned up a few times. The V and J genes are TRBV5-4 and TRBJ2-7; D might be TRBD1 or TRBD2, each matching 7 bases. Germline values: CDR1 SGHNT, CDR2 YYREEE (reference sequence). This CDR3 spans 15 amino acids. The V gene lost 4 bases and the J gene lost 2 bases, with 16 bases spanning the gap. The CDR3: CASSLGQGGAYEQYF. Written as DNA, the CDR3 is TGTGCCAGCAGCCTCGGTCAGGGGGGGGCCTACGAGCAGTACTTC.

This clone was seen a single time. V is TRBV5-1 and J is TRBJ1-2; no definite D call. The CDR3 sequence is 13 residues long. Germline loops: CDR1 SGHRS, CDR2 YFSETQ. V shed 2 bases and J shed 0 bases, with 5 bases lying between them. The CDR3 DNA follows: TGCGCCAGCAGCTTCGGTGCTAACTATGGCTACACCTTC. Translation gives CASSFGANYGYTF.

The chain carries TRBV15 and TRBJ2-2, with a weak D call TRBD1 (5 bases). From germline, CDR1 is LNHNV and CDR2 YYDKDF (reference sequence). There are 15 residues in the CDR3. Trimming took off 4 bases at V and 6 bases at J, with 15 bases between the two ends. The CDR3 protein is CATSMSGISAGELFF. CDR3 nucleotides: TGTGCCACCAGCATGTCAGGGATAAGCGCCGGGGAGCTGTTTTTT.

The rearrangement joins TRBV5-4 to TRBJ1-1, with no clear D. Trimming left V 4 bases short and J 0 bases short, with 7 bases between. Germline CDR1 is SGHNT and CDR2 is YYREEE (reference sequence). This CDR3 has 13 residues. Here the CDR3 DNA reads TGTGCCAGCAGCCTGAGATTGAACACTGAAGCTTTCTTT. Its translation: CASSLRLNTEAFF.

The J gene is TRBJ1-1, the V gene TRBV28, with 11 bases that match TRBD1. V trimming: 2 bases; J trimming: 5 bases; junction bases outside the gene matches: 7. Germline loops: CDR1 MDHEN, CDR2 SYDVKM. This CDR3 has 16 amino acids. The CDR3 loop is CASSLMRTGGGTEAFF. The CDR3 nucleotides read TGTGCCAGCAGTTTAATGAGGACAGGGGGCGGGACTGAAGCTTTCTTT.

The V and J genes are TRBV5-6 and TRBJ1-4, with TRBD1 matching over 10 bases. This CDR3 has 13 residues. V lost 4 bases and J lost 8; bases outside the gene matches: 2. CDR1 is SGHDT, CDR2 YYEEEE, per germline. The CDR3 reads CASSRDRGEKLFF. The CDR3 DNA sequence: TGTGCCAGCAGCCGGGACAGGGGAGAAAAACTGTTTTTT.

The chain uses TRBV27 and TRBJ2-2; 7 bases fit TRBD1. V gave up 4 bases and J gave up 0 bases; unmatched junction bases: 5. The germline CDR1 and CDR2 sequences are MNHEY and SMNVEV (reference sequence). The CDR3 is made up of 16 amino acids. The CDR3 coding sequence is TGTGCCAGCAGTTCCCCGACAGGGTCGAACACCGGGGAGCTGTTTTTT. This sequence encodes CASSSPTGSNTGELFF.

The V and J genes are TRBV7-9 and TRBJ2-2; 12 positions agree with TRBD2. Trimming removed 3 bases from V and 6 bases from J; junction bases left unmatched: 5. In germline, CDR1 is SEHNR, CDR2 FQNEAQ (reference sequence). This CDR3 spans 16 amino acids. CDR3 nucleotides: TGTGCCAGCAGCTTTAGACTAGCGGGGGTCGCCGGGGAGCTGTTTTTT. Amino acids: CASSFRLAGVAGELFF.

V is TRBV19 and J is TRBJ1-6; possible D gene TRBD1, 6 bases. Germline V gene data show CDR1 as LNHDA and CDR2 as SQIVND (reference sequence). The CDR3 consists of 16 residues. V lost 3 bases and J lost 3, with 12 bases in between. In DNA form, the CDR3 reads TGTGCCAGTAGTATTATCGGGACAAACTATAATTCACCCCTCCACTTT. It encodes CASSIIGTNYNSPLHF.

Written as DNA, the CDR3 is TGTGCCAGCAGCTCGGGACTAGCGGGAGGTAGCTACAATGAGCAGTTCTTC. Its protein is CASSSGLAGGSYNEQFF. The chain combines TRBV5-6 with TRBJ2-1; 15 nucleotides agree with TRBD2. This CDR3 region has 17 residues. V shed 3 bases, J shed 3 bases, and the junction held 4 bases outside the gene matches. CDR1 and CDR2 from the germline V gene are SGHDT and YYEEEE.

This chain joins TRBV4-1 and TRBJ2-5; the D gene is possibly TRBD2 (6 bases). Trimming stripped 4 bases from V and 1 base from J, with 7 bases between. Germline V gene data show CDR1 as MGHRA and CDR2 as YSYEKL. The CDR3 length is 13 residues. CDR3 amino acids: CASSRGTQETQYF. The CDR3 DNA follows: TGCGCCAGCAGCCGCGGGACCCAAGAGACCCAGTACTTC.

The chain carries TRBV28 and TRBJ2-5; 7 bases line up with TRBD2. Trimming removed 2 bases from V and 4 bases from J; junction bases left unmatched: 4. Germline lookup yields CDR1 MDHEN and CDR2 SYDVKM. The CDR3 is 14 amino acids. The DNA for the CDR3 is TGTGCCAGCAGTTTAGGCGGGAGCTTAGAGACCCAGTACTTC. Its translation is CASSLGGSLETQYF.

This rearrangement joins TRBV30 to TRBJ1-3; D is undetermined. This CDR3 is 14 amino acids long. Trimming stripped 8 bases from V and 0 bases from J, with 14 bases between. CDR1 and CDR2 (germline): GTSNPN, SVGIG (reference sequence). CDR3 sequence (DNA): TGTGCCCAAGGCGGGGTCAGCTCTGGAAACACCATATATTTT. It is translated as CAQGGVSSGNTIYF.

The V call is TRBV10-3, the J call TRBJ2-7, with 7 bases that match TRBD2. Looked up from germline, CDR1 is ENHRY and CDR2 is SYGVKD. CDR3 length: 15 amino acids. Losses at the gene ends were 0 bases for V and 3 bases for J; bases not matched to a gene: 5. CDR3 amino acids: CAISESTSWRYEQYF. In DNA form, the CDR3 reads TGTGCCATCAGTGAGTCGACTAGCTGGCGCTACGAGCAGTACTTC.

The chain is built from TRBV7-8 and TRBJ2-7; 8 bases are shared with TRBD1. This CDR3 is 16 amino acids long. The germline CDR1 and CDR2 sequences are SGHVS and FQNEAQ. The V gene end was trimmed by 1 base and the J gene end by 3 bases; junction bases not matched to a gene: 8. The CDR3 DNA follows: TGTGCCAGCAGCTTAGTCCGGGACAGGTCGAACTACGAGCAGTACTTC. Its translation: CASSLVRDRSNYEQYF.

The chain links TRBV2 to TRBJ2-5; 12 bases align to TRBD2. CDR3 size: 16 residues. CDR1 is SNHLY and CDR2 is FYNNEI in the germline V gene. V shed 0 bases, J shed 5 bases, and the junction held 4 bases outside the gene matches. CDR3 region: CASSEAPSGRGETQYF. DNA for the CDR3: TGTGCCAGCAGTGAAGCGCCTAGCGGGAGGGGGGAGACCCAGTACTTC.

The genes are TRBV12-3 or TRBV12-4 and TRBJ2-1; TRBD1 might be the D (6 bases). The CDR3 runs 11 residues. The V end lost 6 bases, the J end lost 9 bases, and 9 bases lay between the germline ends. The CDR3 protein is CASRRDTEQFF. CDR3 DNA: TGTGCCAGCAGACGGGACACTGAGCAGTTCTTC.

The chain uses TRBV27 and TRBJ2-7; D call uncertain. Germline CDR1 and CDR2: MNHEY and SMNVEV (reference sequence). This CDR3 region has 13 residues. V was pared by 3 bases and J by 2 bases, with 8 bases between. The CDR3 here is CASSFDIAYEQYF. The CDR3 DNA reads TGTGCCAGCAGTTTTGACATAGCCTACGAGCAGTACTTC.